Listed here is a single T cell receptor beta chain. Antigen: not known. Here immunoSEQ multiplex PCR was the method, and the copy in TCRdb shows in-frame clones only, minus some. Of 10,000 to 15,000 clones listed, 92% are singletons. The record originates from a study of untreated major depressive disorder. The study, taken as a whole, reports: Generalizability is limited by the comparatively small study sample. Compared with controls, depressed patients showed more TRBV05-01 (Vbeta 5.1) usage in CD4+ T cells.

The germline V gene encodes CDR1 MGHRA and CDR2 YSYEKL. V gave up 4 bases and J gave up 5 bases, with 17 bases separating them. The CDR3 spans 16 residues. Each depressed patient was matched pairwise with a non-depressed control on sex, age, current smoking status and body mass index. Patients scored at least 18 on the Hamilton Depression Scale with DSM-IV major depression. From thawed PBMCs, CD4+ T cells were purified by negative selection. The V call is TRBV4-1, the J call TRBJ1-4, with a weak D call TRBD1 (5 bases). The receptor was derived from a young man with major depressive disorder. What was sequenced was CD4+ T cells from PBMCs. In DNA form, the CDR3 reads TGCGCCAGCAGCCCTCCCGGGGACGACCCCAATGAAAAACTGTTTTTT. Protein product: CASSPPGDDPNEKLFF.